A selection of T cell receptor beta chains follows, all from one sample in a study of T-cell reconstitution after alpha-beta-depleted transplantation in children. Via MiXCR, TCRdb re-called the PCR reads, giving one row per CDR3 protein. In the table there are around 200,000 distinct CDR3 sequences, about 6.4% of which are singletons. Sequenced here: PBMCs from the stem cell graft donor, sampled from the stem cell graft. These receptors came from a human donor who donated a stem cell graft to a child with Wiskott-Aldrich syndrome. Each CDR3 is given with its conserved first and last residue. The D gene is left open where the match is weak. The size of a clone is reported for some rows only, either as once, few or many, or as a class for expanded clones.

CDR3 protein,CDR3 DNA,D gene,J gene,V gene,clone size
CATRSGGYEQYF,TGTGCCACCAGGAGCGGGGGCTACGAGCAGTACTTC,TRBD2,TRBJ2-7,TRBV27,many
CSADEEGTSGGFYEQYF,TGCAGTGCTGACGAAGAAGGGACTAGCGGGGGATTCTACGAGCAGTACTTC,TRBD2,TRBJ2-7,TRBV20-1,many
CASSLGSSGKQLIDYNEQFF,TGCGCCAGCAGCTTGGGCTCTAGCGGGAAACAATTAATAGACTACAATGAGCAGTTCTTC,TRBD2,TRBJ2-1,TRBV5-1,many
CASSSSRGTDTQYF,TGTGCCAGCAGTTCCTCCCGAGGCACAGATACGCAGTATTTT,.,TRBJ2-3,TRBV28,many
CAISGDRTNSPLHF,TGTGCCATCAGTGGGGACAGGACGAATTCACCCCTCCACTTT,TRBD1,TRBJ1-6,TRBV10-3,many
CASRGRTSNQPQHF,TGTGCCAGCAGAGGACGGACTAGCAATCAGCCCCAGCATTTT,.,TRBJ1-5,TRBV6-5,many
CSVAGGANYGYTF,TGCAGCGTTGCCGGGGGCGCGAACTATGGCTACACCTTC,.,TRBJ1-2,TRBV29-1,few
CSHLVGTDTQYF,TGCAGCCATCTCGTCGGCACAGATACGCAGTATTTT,.,TRBJ2-3,TRBV29-1,many
CSARATGQSNQPQHF,TGCAGTGCTAGGGCTACTGGACAAAGCAATCAGCCCCAGCATTTT,.,TRBJ1-5,TRBV20-1,many
CASSYAGQGRTGELFF,TGTGCCAGCAGTTACGCGGGACAGGGGAGAACCGGGGAGCTGTTTTTT,TRBD1,TRBJ2-2,TRBV6-5,.
CASRGETDTQYF,TGTGCCTCGCGGGGGGAGACAGATACGCAGTATTTT,TRBD2,TRBJ2-3,TRBV27,.
CSATRGDSYGYTF,TGCAGTGCTACACGGGGGGACAGCTATGGCTACACCTTC,TRBD1,TRBJ1-2,TRBV20-1,many
CASRPGRVFRETQYF,TGTGCCAGCAGACCCGGACGGGTGTTTAGGGAGACCCAGTACTTC,.,TRBJ2-5,TRBV28,few
CASSNRDAIYNEQFF,TGTGCCAGTAGCAACAGGGACGCGATCTACAATGAGCAGTTCTTC,.,TRBJ2-1,TRBV19,few
CAWSRRGGSEQYF,TGTGCCTGGAGCCGTAGAGGGGGGTCGGAGCAGTACTTC,.,TRBJ2-7,TRBV30,.
CASSPLHPSGTGPYEQYF,TGTGCCAGCAGCCCATTACACCCGTCCGGGACAGGACCCTACGAGCAGTACTTC,TRBD1,TRBJ2-7,TRBV11-2,many
CASSEGDRYDEQYF,TGCGCCAGCAGTGAGGGTGACAGGTATGACGAGCAGTACTTC,.,TRBJ2-7,TRBV10-1,few
CASSQAAGGNTGELFF,TGTGCCAGCAGCCAAGCAGCGGGGGGGAACACCGGGGAGCTGTTTTTT,TRBD2,TRBJ2-2,TRBV3-1,.
CASSSRDRVDLDYEQYF,TGTGCCAGCAGCTCGAGGGACAGGGTCGATCTCGACTACGAGCAGTACTTC,TRBD1,TRBJ2-7,TRBV7-9,few
CATGLAGGNNEQFF,TGTGCCACCGGACTAGCGGGAGGAAACAATGAGCAGTTCTTC,TRBD2,TRBJ2-1,TRBV10-3,many
CASSLPVEETQYF,TGTGCCAGCAGCCTCCCCGTGGAGGAGACCCAGTACTTC,.,TRBJ2-5,TRBV13,many
CASSATLRNTIYF,TGTGCCAGCAGCGCCACGCTGAGAAACACCATATATTTT,.,TRBJ1-3,TRBV7-2,many
CASSESGLASGTQYF,TGCGCCAGCAGTGAGTCGGGACTAGCGTCGGGGACCCAGTACTTC,TRBD2,TRBJ2-5,TRBV10-1,many